The rows below give T cell receptor beta chains drawn from one sample of a study of tumor-infiltrating lymphocytes in primary liver carcinoma. TCRdb itself ran the multiplex PCR reads through MiXCR, one entry per CDR3 protein. The sample carries about 180,000 distinct CDR3 sequences, approximately 60% recorded once. Sequences were obtained from peripheral blood. Every receptor here comes from a man aged 35 to 55 with primary liver carcinoma and hepatitis B virus infection. The conserved cysteine and the conserved F or W are not part of the CDR3 here. Fields, in order: CDR3 length, V gene, J gene, CDR3 protein.

CDR3 length: 14; V gene: TRBV6-5; J gene: TRBJ1-1; CDR3 protein: VSNAVTGLRDGEAF
CDR3 length: 11; V gene: TRBV5-8; J gene: TRBJ2-5; CDR3 protein: ASSPPEGETQY
CDR3 length: 11; V gene: TRBV6-5; J gene: TRBJ2-1; CDR3 protein: VSRTTYYNEQF
CDR3 length: 11; V gene: TRBV29-1; J gene: TRBJ2-3; CDR3 protein: SVDNEGTDTQY
CDR3 length: 14; V gene: TRBV12-3/TRBV12-4; J gene: TRBJ1-6; CDR3 protein: ASSYADRGDNSPLH
CDR3 length: 14; V gene: TRBV5-1; J gene: TRBJ2-7; CDR3 protein: ASSWVVRDDSYEQY
CDR3 length: 13; V gene: TRBV14; J gene: TRBJ2-7; CDR3 protein: ASDSGPGQTYEQY
CDR3 length: 12; V gene: TRBV5-6; J gene: TRBJ2-1; CDR3 protein: ASSLESGADEQF
CDR3 length: 15; V gene: TRBV4-1; J gene: TRBJ1-6; CDR3 protein: ASNQGRSRDRASPLH
CDR3 length: 10; V gene: TRBV10-3; J gene: TRBJ1-1; CDR3 protein: AISEGKTEAF
CDR3 length: 15; V gene: TRBV5-1; J gene: TRBJ2-2; CDR3 protein: ASSLGRRLPGTRELF
CDR3 length: 13; V gene: TRBV6-1; J gene: TRBJ2-7; CDR3 protein: ASSSTTGGSKEEY
CDR3 length: 11; V gene: TRBV29-1; J gene: TRBJ2-1; CDR3 protein: SGYSSSYNEQF
CDR3 length: 12; V gene: TRBV29-1; J gene: TRBJ2-7; CDR3 protein: SVVGLGPSYEQY
CDR3 length: 10; V gene: TRBV11-2; J gene: TRBJ1-6; CDR3 protein: AISLRNSPLH
CDR3 length: 14; V gene: TRBV4-1; J gene: TRBJ1-1; CDR3 protein: ASSQGQGSLNTEAF
CDR3 length: 13; V gene: TRBV5-1; J gene: TRBJ1-1; CDR3 protein: ASSSAGTTVTEAF
CDR3 length: 10; V gene: TRBV7-9; J gene: TRBJ2-1; CDR3 protein: ASIRGDNEQF
CDR3 length: 11; V gene: TRBV4-1; J gene: TRBJ2-2; CDR3 protein: ASQGMNTGELF
CDR3 length: 12; V gene: TRBV6-5; J gene: TRBJ1-1; CDR3 protein: AISPVLSGTEAF
CDR3 length: 13; V gene: TRBV11-1; J gene: TRBJ2-1; CDR3 protein: DSSLGLAGVCEQF
CDR3 length: 14; V gene: TRBV5-4; J gene: TRBJ2-3; CDR3 protein: ASSPSLGASTDTQY
CDR3 length: 14; V gene: TRBV5-4; J gene: TRBJ1-1; CDR3 protein: ASSPPTEDRGTEAF
CDR3 length: 12; V gene: TRBV11-1; J gene: TRBJ2-7; CDR3 protein: ASSLRGSTYEQY
CDR3 length: 12; V gene: TRBV11-2; J gene: TRBJ2-3; CDR3 protein: ASSRGVSTDTQY
CDR3 length: 12; V gene: TRBV10-3; J gene: TRBJ2-3; CDR3 protein: AISTSGQKDTQY
CDR3 length: 13; V gene: TRBV6-6; J gene: TRBJ2-5; CDR3 protein: ANSYSFRQGETQY
CDR3 length: 13; V gene: TRBV5-8; J gene: TRBJ2-7; CDR3 protein: ASSLARGRAYEQY
CDR3 length: 12; V gene: TRBV11-2; J gene: TRBJ2-3; CDR3 protein: ASSPTRATDTLY